These 14 T cell receptor beta chains originate from one sample sequenced in a study of T cells in women clearing cervical HPV infection (dated by TCRdb to the late 2010s). Library construction relied on the immunoSEQ multiplex PCR assay. The immuneACCESS repertoire file appears here via TCRdb, limited to in-frame rearrangements. These files lack a portion of the clones; in checked studies, under half of the deficit traces to unresolved V genes, and the cause of the others is not known. In this sample's table one finds 20,000 to 25,000 clones. 6.6% of the sample rests with the top ten. What was sequenced was blood buffy coat. The receptors were gathered from a woman aged 18 to 69 with a cervical HPV16 infection that either progressed to CIN3+ or cleared (not recorded which).

Turning to this clone: Sequencing ends 3 residues short of the CDR3 end; the germline J gene provides the rest. The chain joins TRBV29-1 to TRBJ2-3; maybe TRBD1 (7 bases). Germline loops: CDR1 SQVTM, CDR2 ANQGSEA. The CDR3 extends over 13 amino acids. Here the CDR3 reads CSVAAGGGQPQYF. CDR3 DNA (partial): TGCAGCGTCGCCGCAGGGGGAGGTCAGCCG.

With regard to this clone: The read terminates 3 residues ahead of where the CDR3 ends, so the germline J gene completes it. V gene TRBV30 combines with J gene TRBJ2-4; D is uncertain. Germline CDR1 GTSNPN, CDR2 SVGIG (reference sequence). CDR3 length equals 14 residues. Partial CDR3 DNA: TGTGCCTGGTTTTCCTACACCACTAACTATGGT. This sequence encodes CAWFSYTTNYG. The full CDR3 reads CAWFSYTTNYGQYF. The complete variable domain, with remaining parts taken from reference TRBV30 and TRBJ2-4, reads SQTIHQWPATLVQPVGSPLSLECTVEGTSNPNLYWYRQAAGRGLQLLFYSVGIGQISSEVPQNLSASRPQDRQFILSSKKLLLSDSGFYLCAWFSYTTNYGQYFGAGTRLSVL.

Comment on this clone: The read terminates 3 residues ahead of where the CDR3 ends, so the germline J gene completes it. The chain uses TRBV29-1 and TRBJ1-3; possible D gene TRBD1, 5 bases. This CDR3 is built from 14 residues. The germline V gene has CDR1 SQVTM and CDR2 ANQGSEA. Trimming removed 3 bases at V and 2 bases at J, with 11 bases between. The CDR3 DNA, read in part, is TGCAGCGTTGATGGGGGGAGAACTGGAAACACC. Its translation: CSVDGGRTGNT. The complete CDR3 sequence is CSVDGGRTGNTIYF.

In regard to this clone: The CDR3 end is not reached by the read, which stops 3 residues before it; the germline J gene fills it in. This chain joins TRBV2 and TRBJ1-5; D is undetermined. Germline V CDR1 and CDR2: SNHLY, FYNNEI. The CDR3 has 13 amino acids. Trimming shortened V by 2 bases and J by 4 bases, and 6 bases separated the two germline ends. The CDR3 is CASSEPLNQPQHF. CDR3 DNA (partial): TGTGCCAGCAGTGAACCGTTAAATCAGCCC. The variable domain in full, with the rest retrieved from reference TRBV2 and TRBJ1-5, is EPEVTQTPSHQVTQMGQEVILRCVPISNHLYFYWYRQILGQKVEFLVSFYNNEISEKSEIFDDQFSVERPDGSNFTLKIRSTKLEDSAMYFCASSEPLNQPQHFGDGTRLSIL.

Notes on this clone: The sequence runs out 3 residues before the end of the CDR3; the remainder is reconstructed from the germline J gene. This rearrangement joins TRBV9 to TRBJ2-2; 10 bases match TRBD2. The CDR3 length is 17 residues. The V gene's germline CDR1 is SGDLS and CDR2 YYNGEE. J was trimmed by 7 bases and V by 4 bases; bases with no gene match: 13. The CDR3 region is CASSSHRSSSGSGELFF. CDR3 DNA (partial): TGTGCCAGCAGCTCCCATCGCTCCTCTAGCGGGAGCGGGGAG.

The covered CDR3 bases are TGCGCCAGCAGCTTGGGCGCTAGCGGGGCTACAGATACG. Amino acid sequence: CASSLGASGATDT. The full CDR3 protein reads CASSLGASGATDTQYF. The chain employs TRBV5-1 and TRBJ2-3; 9 bases map to TRBD2. The CDR3 end is not reached by the read, which stops 3 residues before it; the germline J gene fills it in. V trimming: 0 bases; J trimming: 3 bases; junction bases outside the gene matches: 5. The CDR3 totals 16 residues. Germline CDR1 is SGHRS and CDR2 is YFSETQ.

Concerning this clone: The junction differs from germline at one of its ends, possibly a read error. Read coverage stops 3 residues before the CDR3 terminus; the germline J gene supplies the remainder. V usage is TRBV7-9 and J usage is TRBJ2-1; D not resolved. CDR3 length: 15 residues. CDR1 SEHNR and CDR2 FQNEAQ come from the germline V gene (reference sequence). The CDR3 loop reads CASRLGPSSYNEQFF. The CDR3 bases that were read are TGTGCCAGCCGCTTAGGGCCCAGCTCCTACAATGAG.

CDR3 bases read: TGTGCCAGCAGCCAAATACGCGGTCGGGGGGAG. This translates into CASSQIRGRGE. The whole CDR3 protein is CASSQIRGRGELFF. The genes are TRBV11-2 and TRBJ2-2; D uncertain. The read falls 3 residues short of the CDR3 end, and the missing part is taken from the germline J gene. Trimming removed 5 bases from V and 8 bases from J, with 15 bases in between. The CDR3 covers 14 residues. The V gene's germline CDR1 is SGHAT and CDR2 FQNNGV.

A note on this clone: The read terminates 3 residues ahead of where the CDR3 ends, so the germline J gene completes it. The J gene is TRBJ2-7, the V gene TRBV4-2; 16 bases map to TRBD2. Germline CDR1 LGHNA, CDR2 YNFKEQ. The CDR3 has 20 residues. The trim removed 2 bases at V and 1 base at J, leaving 11 bases unmatched. CDR3: CASSQLVPGLAGGPSYEQYF. The sequenced part of the CDR3 DNA is TGTGCCAGCAGCCAACTCGTCCCGGGACTAGCGGGAGGGCCTTCCTACGAG.

Details on this clone: The read terminates 3 residues ahead of where the CDR3 ends, so the germline J gene completes it. The J gene is TRBJ2-1, the V gene TRBV5-1; D remains ambiguous. CDR1 and CDR2 (germline): SGHRS, YFSETQ. CDR3 size: 13 residues. V lost 0 bases, J lost 6 bases, and 7 bases lay in between. CDR3 amino acids: CASSLDPGNEQFF. The part of the CDR3 DNA that was read is TGCGCCAGCAGCTTGGATCCGGGCAATGAG.

Note on this clone: The read terminates 3 residues ahead of where the CDR3 ends, so the germline J gene completes it. The rearrangement joins TRBV19 to TRBJ2-2; TRBD1 matches 8 bases. The CDR3 totals 16 residues. Germline trimming cut 6 bases from V and 5 bases from J; bases unmatched to any gene: 11. Germline-derived CDR1 and CDR2 are LNHDA and SQIVND (reference sequence). CDR3: CASSGQGGVRTGELFF. The sequenced CDR3 bases are TGTGCCAGTAGCGGACAGGGAGGTGTGAGGACCGGGGAG.

About this clone: The read terminates 3 residues ahead of where the CDR3 ends, so the germline J gene completes it. The rearrangement uses TRBV5-1 and TRBJ2-7; 10 nucleotides agree with TRBD1. The J segment lost 4 bases and the V segment lost 0 bases, leaving 7 bases of the junction unmatched. The germline V gene has CDR1 SGHRS and CDR2 YFSETQ. The CDR3 extends over 16 amino acids. CDR3 DNA (partial): TGCGCCAGCAGCTTGGACGGGGACAGGGGTAGGTACGAG. Its protein product is CASSLDGDRGRYE. The CDR3 in its entirety is CASSLDGDRGRYEQYF.

As to this clone: From the germline J gene comes the end of the CDR3, since the read stops 3 residues before it. The chain has TRBV5-1 and TRBJ1-1, with D possibly being TRBD1 (5 bases). Germline V gene sequence: CDR1 SGHRS, CDR2 YFSETQ. The CDR3 runs 13 residues. Trimming stripped 4 bases from V and 5 bases from J, with 12 bases between. The DNA read from the CDR3 is TGCGCCAGCAGCCAGGACATCGGGACTGAA. Its translation is CASSQDIGTE. The entire CDR3 is CASSQDIGTEAFF.

With regard to this clone: The read terminates 3 residues ahead of where the CDR3 ends, so the germline J gene completes it. The chain recombines TRBV7-2 with TRBJ2-1; the D gene is possibly TRBD2 (6 bases). The CDR3 is 15 amino acids. Trimming removed 3 bases from V and 0 bases from J, with 9 bases in between. Germline loops: CDR1 SGHTA, CDR2 FQGNSA. The CDR3 loop is CASSFVAVSYNEQFF. The sequenced CDR3 bases are TGTGCCAGCAGCTTTGTAGCGGTCTCCTACAATGAG.